The 4 T cell receptor beta chains given below trace back to one sample, sequenced in a study of T cell repertoires in cytomegalovirus infection (dated by TCRdb to between 2018 and 2021). No antigen has been identified for these receptors. Reading the label with the study, this specimen's treatment or condition is: in vitro stimulation with specific CMV peptide epitopes to enrich CMV-specific T cells. Instrument on record: Illumina HiSeq 1500. TCRdb passed the public sequencing reads through fastp at Q25 and MiXCR, retaining productive beta sequences. Each entry merges the rows of one CDR3 protein and shows their most common DNA and genes. The sample data list approximately 770,000 distinct CDR3 sequences, and approximately 32% of these were observed just once. The ten largest clonotypes hold around 13% of the sample. The sequencing used cultured CD8+ T cells from PBMCs, collected from culture after CMV antigen stimulation. Receptors originate from a human donor in good health (CMV status not recorded). Some clones in this sample may be carry-over from other donors' samples.

The chain recombines TRBV4-2 with TRBJ2-7, with 12 bases fitting TRBD2. CDR1 LGHNA and CDR2 YNFKEQ come from the germline V gene. J lost 7 bases, V lost 5 bases, and 6 bases had no gene match. The CDR3 covers 14 residues. The CDR3, as DNA: TGTGCCAGCAGCTCGGGACTAGCGGGTTGGGAGCAGTACTTC. It is translated as CASSSGLAGWEQYF.

There are a few counts of this clonotype. V is TRBV7-9 and J is TRBJ2-2; no firm D call. This CDR3 spans 10 amino acids. Trimming removed 4 bases from V and 8 bases from J, with 2 bases in between. Germline V gives CDR1 SEHNR, CDR2 FQNEAQ (reference sequence). DNA of the CDR3: TGTGCCAGCAGCTATGGGGAGCTGTTTTTT. Translating it yields CASSYGELFF.

This clonotype occurred many times. The chain couples TRBV7-9 to TRBJ2-1; 8 nucleotides align to TRBD1. Trimming cost V 5 bases and J 4 bases; bases outside gene matches: 19. This CDR3 contains 19 residues. Germline V lookup: CDR1 SEHNR, CDR2 FQNEAQ (reference sequence). In DNA form, the CDR3 reads TGTGCCAGCAGCAAATTAGTTGGGCCCCCAGGGGGCAAGTACAATGAGCAGTTCTTC. It yields the protein CASSKLVGPPGGKYNEQFF.

The V gene is TRBV27, the J gene TRBJ1-1; D not certain. The CDR3 is 13 amino acids. Germline lookup yields CDR1 MNHEY and CDR2 SMNVEV (reference sequence). V shed 10 bases and J shed 0 bases, with 12 bases lying between them. CDR3 protein: CATRSLMNTEAFF. As DNA, the CDR3 is TGTGCCACCCGGAGTTTAATGAACACTGAAGCTTTCTTT.